One and the same sample provided the 10 T cell receptor beta chains below, sequenced in a study of T cells after yellow fever vaccination. TCRdb used MiXCR to reprocess the 5' RACE reads, holding one entry per CDR3 protein. The sample lists more than 300,000 distinct CDR3 sequences, roughly 10% occurring once. The sequences come from CD4+ T cells sorted from PBMCs, collected 45 days after the yellow fever booster vaccination. The source is a man aged 18 to 29 who received the YFV17D yellow fever vaccine.

The chain links TRBV3-1 to TRBJ2-7; 11 bases fit TRBD2. The J segment lost 2 bases and the V segment lost 1 base, leaving 4 bases of the junction unmatched. Germline CDR1 reads LGHDT; CDR2 reads YNNKEL (reference sequence). CDR3 size: 16 residues. The CDR3 nucleotides read TGTGCCAGCAGCCAAGTGGGGACTAGCGGTGCCTACGAGCAGTACTTC. It codes for CASSQVGTSGAYEQYF.

This clonotype was detected a few times. V gene TRBV6-5 combines with J gene TRBJ2-1; D uncertain. The V gene's germline CDR1 is MNHEY and CDR2 SVGAGI. The CDR3 covers 13 residues. The V end was cut by 7 bases, the J end by 8 bases, with 15 bases between. CDR3 in amino acids: CASKGEPFDEQFF. CDR3 DNA: TGTGCCAGCAAAGGAGAGCCTTTCGATGAGCAGTTCTTC.

Points on this clonotype: The CDR3 end shows no conserved phenylalanine or tryptophan, and so a read error is likely. The chain has TRBV7-8 and TRBJ2-7, with D maybe TRBD2 (5 bases). Trimming left V 3 bases short and J 3 bases short, with 9 bases between. The CDR3 is 13 residues long. Germline V lookup: CDR1 SGHVS, CDR2 FQNEAQ. The CDR3 sequence is CASSFTSGYEQYL. The DNA of the CDR3 is TGTGCCAGCAGCTTCACGAGCGGCTACGAGCAGTACCTC.

The chain recombines TRBV3-1 with TRBJ2-7; possibly TRBD1 for D (6 bases). Germline CDR1 reads LGHDT; CDR2 reads YNNKEL (reference sequence). CDR3 length: 14 residues. The V end lost 4 bases, the J end lost 5 bases, and 15 bases lay between the germline ends. The CDR3, as DNA: TGTGCCAGCAGCCCAGGGGCCGGGTACCACGAGCAGTACTTC. Residues: CASSPGAGYHEQYF.

This chain links TRBV20-1 with TRBJ2-1; tentatively, D is TRBD2 (6 bases). Germline V CDR1 and CDR2: DFQATT, SNEGSKA (reference sequence). The CDR3 is 13 residues long. Trimming stripped 5 bases from V and 10 bases from J, with 18 bases between. The CDR3 nucleotides are TGCAGTGCTCCCCGACGGGGGAGAGGGGAGCAGTTCTTC. Translation gives CSAPRRGRGEQFF.

This clonotype has just a few counts. V is TRBV5-5 and J is TRBJ1-5; 7 bases fit TRBD1. The CDR3 consists of 17 residues. CDR1 is SGHKS, CDR2 YYEKEE, per germline (reference sequence). The trim removed 4 bases at V and 5 bases at J, leaving 15 bases unmatched. The DNA for the CDR3 is TGTGCCAGCAGCACTGACCGACAGGGAGGCTTCCATCAGCCCCAGCATTTT. Its protein is CASSTDRQGGFHQPQHF.

This sequence joins TRBV5-1 and TRBJ2-5; D might be TRBD2 (6 bases). The CDR3 runs to 13 residues. Trimming took off 7 bases at V and 1 base at J, with 11 bases between the two ends. In germline, CDR1 is SGHRS, CDR2 YFSETQ. CDR3: CASGMGGQETQYF. The CDR3 DNA reads TGCGCCAGCGGAATGGGGGGCCAAGAGACCCAGTACTTC.

This clonotype was recorded a few times. The rearrangement uses TRBV6-2 or TRBV6-3 and TRBJ2-1; 8 nucleotides match TRBD2. Germline CDR1 is MNHEY and CDR2 is SVGEGT. V shed 7 bases, J shed 3 bases, and the junction held 2 bases outside the gene matches. The CDR3 extends over 13 amino acids. CDR3 sequence: CASTGTSYNEQFF. CDR3 bases: TGTGCCAGCACCGGGACTAGCTACAATGAGCAGTTCTTC.

This clonotype was observed at least ten times. CDR3 bases: TGCGCCAGCAGCCATCGGACAGGGGGTTTTGAGACCCAGTACTTC. It translates to CASSHRTGGFETQYF. The chain carries TRBV5-1 and TRBJ2-5, with TRBD1 matching over 10 bases. CDR3 length equals 15 residues. Germline loops: CDR1 SGHRS, CDR2 YFSETQ. Losses at the gene ends were 4 bases for V and 5 bases for J; bases not matched to a gene: 8.

The chain combines TRBV28 with TRBJ2-7, with 10 bases lining up with TRBD1. V shed 5 bases and J 2 bases; nucleotides not matched to a gene: 18. Germline assignment: CDR1 MDHEN and CDR2 SYDVKM. This CDR3 spans 19 amino acids. CDR3 DNA: TGTGCCAGCAGTCGGGGGAAACAATTTAGGACAGGGGGACCCTACGAGCAGTACGTC. Encoded protein: CASSRGKQFRTGGPYEQYV.